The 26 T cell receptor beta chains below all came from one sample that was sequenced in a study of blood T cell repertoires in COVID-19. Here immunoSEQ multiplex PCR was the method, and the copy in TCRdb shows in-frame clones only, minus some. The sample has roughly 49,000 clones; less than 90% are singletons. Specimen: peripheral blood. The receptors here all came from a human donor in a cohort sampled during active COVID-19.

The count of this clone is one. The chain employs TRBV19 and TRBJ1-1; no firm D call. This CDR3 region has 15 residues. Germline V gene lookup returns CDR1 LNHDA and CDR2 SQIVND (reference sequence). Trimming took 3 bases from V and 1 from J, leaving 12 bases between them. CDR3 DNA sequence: TGTGCCAGTAGTATCGGAGCGGGAGAGAACACTGAAGCTTTCTTT. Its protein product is CASSIGAGENTEAFF.

CDR3: CASSDPTTGFYGYTF. Here the CDR3 DNA reads TGCGCCAGCAGTGATCCGACCACAGGTTTCTATGGCTACACCTTC. The rearrangement joins TRBV10-2 to TRBJ1-2; D might be TRBD1 (5 bases). The V and J ends lost 3 bases and 4 bases respectively, with 15 bases between them. The CDR3 consists of 15 residues. CDR1 and CDR2 (germline): WSHSY, SAAADI.

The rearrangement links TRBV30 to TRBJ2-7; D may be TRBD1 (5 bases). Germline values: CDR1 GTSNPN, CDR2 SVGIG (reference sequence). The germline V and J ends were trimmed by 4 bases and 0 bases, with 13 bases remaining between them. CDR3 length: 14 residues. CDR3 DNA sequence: TGTGCCTGGAACGACAGATACCTCTCCTACGAGCAGTACTTC. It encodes CAWNDRYLSYEQYF.

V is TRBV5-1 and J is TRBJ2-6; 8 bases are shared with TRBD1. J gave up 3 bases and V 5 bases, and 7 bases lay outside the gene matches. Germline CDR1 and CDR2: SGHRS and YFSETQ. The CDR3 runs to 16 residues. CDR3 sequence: CASRTGASLGANVLTF. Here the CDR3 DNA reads TGCGCCAGCAGGACAGGGGCTTCCCTTGGGGCCAACGTCCTGACTTTC.

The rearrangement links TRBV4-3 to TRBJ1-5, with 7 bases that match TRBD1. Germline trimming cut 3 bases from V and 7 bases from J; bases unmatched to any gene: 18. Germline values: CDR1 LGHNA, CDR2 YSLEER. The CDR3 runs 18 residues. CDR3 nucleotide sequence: TGCGCCAGCAGCCAGGAATTACTGACAGGGTCGATCAACCAGCCCCAGCATTTT. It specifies CASSQELLTGSINQPQHF.

As DNA, the CDR3 is TGTGCCAGCAGTTACGCAGGGTCTGGGGCCAACGTCCTGACTTTC. Its protein is CASSYAGSGANVLTF. The chain has TRBV6-5 and TRBJ2-6; D is perhaps TRBD1 (5 bases). The V gene's germline CDR1 is MNHEY and CDR2 SVGAGI. V shed 2 bases and J shed 1 base, with 6 bases lying between them. CDR3 length: 15 amino acids.

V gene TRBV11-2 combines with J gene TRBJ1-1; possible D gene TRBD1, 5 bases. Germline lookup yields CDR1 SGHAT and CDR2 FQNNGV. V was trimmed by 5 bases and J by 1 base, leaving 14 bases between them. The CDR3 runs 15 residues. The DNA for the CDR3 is TGTGCCAGCAGCCTCGGTCCTGGGGCGAACACTGAAGCTTTCTTT. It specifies CASSLGPGANTEAFF.

The CDR3 reads CASSLEQGNNYEQYF. The CDR3 region has the DNA TGTGCCAGCAGCCTCGAACAGGGTAATAACTACGAGCAGTACTTC. The gene calls are TRBV6-6 and TRBJ2-7; weak D call: TRBD1 (6 bases). V was pared by 6 bases and J by 3 bases, with 18 bases between. The CDR3 runs to 15 residues. CDR1 and CDR2 from the germline V gene are MNHNY and SVGAGI (reference sequence).

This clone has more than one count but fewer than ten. DNA of the CDR3: TGCGCCAGCAGCCAAACACCTAACTATGGCTACACCTTC. Protein sequence: CASSQTPNYGYTF. The chain joins TRBV4-1 to TRBJ1-2; D not certain. In germline, CDR1 is MGHRA, CDR2 YSYEKL. This CDR3 has 13 residues. V was cut by 2 bases and J by 0 bases, with 4 bases left in between.

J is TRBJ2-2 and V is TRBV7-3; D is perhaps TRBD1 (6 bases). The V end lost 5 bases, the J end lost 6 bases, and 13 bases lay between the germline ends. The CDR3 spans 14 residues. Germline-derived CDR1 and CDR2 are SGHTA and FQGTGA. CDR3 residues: CASSLIGGAGELFF. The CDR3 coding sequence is TGTGCCAGCAGCCTAATAGGGGGAGCCGGGGAGCTGTTTTTT.

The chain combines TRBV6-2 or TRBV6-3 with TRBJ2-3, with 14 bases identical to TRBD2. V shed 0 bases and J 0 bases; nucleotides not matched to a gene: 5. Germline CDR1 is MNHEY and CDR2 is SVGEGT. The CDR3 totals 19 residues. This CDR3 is CASSYSMTSGGDSTDTQYF. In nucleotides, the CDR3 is TGTGCCAGCAGTTACTCGATGACTAGCGGGGGGGATAGCACAGATACGCAGTATTTT.

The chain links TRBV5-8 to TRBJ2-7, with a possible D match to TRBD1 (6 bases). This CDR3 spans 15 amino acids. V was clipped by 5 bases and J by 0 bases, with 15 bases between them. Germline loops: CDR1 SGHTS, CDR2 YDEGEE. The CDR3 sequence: CASRNRVRASYEQYF. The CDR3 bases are TGTGCCAGCAGGAACAGGGTTCGCGCCTCCTACGAGCAGTACTTC.

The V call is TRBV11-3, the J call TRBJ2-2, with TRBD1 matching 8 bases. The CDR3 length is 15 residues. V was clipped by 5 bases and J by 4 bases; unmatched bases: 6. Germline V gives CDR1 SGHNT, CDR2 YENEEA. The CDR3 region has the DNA TGTGCCAGCAGCCTAGGGACAGGACCCACCGGGGAGCTGTTTTTT. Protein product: CASSLGTGPTGELFF.

CDR3 in DNA: TGTGCCAGCAGCCGGGACAACGTCTATGGCTACACCTTC. Translated, it gives CASSRDNVYGYTF. V is TRBV7-2 and J is TRBJ1-2, with D possibly being TRBD1 (6 bases). Germline CDR1 is SGHTA and CDR2 is FQGNSA. V was cut by 5 bases and J by 4 bases, with 11 bases left in between. This CDR3 is built from 13 residues.

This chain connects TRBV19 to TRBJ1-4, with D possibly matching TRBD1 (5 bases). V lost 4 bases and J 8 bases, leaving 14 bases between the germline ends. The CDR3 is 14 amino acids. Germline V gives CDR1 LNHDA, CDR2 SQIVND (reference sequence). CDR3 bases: TGTGCCAGTAGTACCCAGGGCAATGCGGAAAAACTGTTTTTT. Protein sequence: CASSTQGNAEKLFF.

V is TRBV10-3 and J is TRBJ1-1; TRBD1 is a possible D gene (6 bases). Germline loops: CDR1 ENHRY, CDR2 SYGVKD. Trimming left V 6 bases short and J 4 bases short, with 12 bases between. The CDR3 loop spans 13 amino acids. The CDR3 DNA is TGTGCCATCAGCCCACCAGGGGCCACTGAAGCTTTCTTT. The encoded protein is CAISPPGATEAFF.

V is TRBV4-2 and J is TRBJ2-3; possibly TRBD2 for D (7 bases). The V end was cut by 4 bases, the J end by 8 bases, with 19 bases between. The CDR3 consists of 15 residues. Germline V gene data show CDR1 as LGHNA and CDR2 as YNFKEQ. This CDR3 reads CASSPQGGALGTQYF. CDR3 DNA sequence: TGTGCCAGCAGCCCCCAAGGGGGGGCGTTGGGTACGCAGTATTTT.

This CDR3 is CASSPRSKDGYTF. The CDR3 DNA reads as TGTGCCAGCAGCCCCAGGTCAAAGGATGGCTACACCTTC. The chain combines TRBV7-2 with TRBJ1-2; unclear D gene. Germline V gene lookup returns CDR1 SGHTA and CDR2 FQGNSA. The ends were cut back, 5 bases at V and 6 bases at J, with 13 bases in the middle. CDR3 length: 13 residues. Filled out from reference TRBV7-2 and TRBJ1-2, the complete variable domain reads GAGVSQSPSNKVTEKGKDVELRCDPISGHTALYWYRQSLGQGLEFLIYFQGNSAPDKSGLPSDRFSAERTGGSVSTLTIQRTQQEDSAVYLCASSPRSKDGYTFGSGTRLTVV.

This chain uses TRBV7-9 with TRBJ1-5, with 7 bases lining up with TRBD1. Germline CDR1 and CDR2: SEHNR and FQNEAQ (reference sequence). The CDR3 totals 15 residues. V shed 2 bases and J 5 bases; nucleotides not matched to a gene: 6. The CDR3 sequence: CASSLNQGGDQPQHF. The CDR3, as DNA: TGTGCCAGCAGCTTAAACCAGGGGGGTGATCAGCCCCAGCATTTT.

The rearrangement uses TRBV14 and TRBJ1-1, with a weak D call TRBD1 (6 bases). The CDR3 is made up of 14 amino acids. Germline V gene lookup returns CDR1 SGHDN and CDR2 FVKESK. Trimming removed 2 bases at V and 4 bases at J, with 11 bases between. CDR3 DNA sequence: TGTGCCAGCAGCCAATACACAGGGTTCACTGAAGCTTTCTTT. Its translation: CASSQYTGFTEAFF.

This CDR3 reads CASSSAGTGLHEQYF. In nucleotides, the CDR3 is TGTGCCAGCAGCTCTGCCGGGACAGGGCTCCACGAGCAGTACTTC. V and J are TRBV3-1 (or the pseudogene TRBV3-2) and TRBJ2-7; 9 bases line up with TRBD1. V dropped 5 bases and J dropped 5; count of bases not matched to a gene: 10. This CDR3 is 15 amino acids long. Germline V gene data show CDR1 as LGHDT and CDR2 as YNNKEL (reference sequence).

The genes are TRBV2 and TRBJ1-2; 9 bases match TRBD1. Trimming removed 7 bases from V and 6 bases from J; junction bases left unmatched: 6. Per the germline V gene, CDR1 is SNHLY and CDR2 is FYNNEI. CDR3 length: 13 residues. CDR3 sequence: CASNTGTGNGYTF. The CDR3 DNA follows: TGTGCCAGCAACACCGGGACAGGGAATGGCTACACCTTC.

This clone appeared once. The CDR3, as DNA: TGCAGCGTTGTTAAGGGGGTCGATGAGCAGTTCTTC. Translated, it gives CSVVKGVDEQFF. The chain recombines TRBV29-1 with TRBJ2-1; possibly TRBD1 for D (6 bases). From germline, CDR1 is SQVTM and CDR2 ANQGSEA. This CDR3 is 12 amino acids long. Trimming cost V 4 bases and J 8 bases, with 12 bases left between them.

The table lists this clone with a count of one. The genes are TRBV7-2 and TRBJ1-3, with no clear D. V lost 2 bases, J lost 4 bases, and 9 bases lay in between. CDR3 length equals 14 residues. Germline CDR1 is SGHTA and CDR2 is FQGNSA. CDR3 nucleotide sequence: TGTGCCAGCAGCTTACTCGAGGGAGGAAACACCATATATTTT. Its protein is CASSLLEGGNTIYF.

CDR3 coding DNA: TGTGCCAGCAGCTTGGACAGTAGCTCCTACGAGCAGTACTTC. Residues: CASSLDSSSYEQYF. This chain joins TRBV7-2 and TRBJ2-7; a possible D gene is TRBD1 (6 bases). The germline gives CDR1 SGHTA, CDR2 FQGNSA. The CDR3 has 14 amino acids. V was pared by 3 bases and J by 0 bases, with 9 bases between.

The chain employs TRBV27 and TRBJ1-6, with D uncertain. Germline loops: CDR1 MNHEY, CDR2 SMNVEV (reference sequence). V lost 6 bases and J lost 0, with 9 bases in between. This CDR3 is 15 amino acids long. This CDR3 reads CASRSRSSYNSPLHF. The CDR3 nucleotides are TGTGCCAGCAGGAGTCGGAGCTCCTATAATTCACCCCTCCACTTT.